Below, 27 T cell receptor beta chains from the same sample are listed, as sequenced in a study of control samples from healthy donors and cancer patients. Here immunoSEQ multiplex PCR was the method, and the copy in TCRdb shows in-frame clones only, minus some. The sample yields some 120,000 clones, about 95% seen once. Sequencing was carried out using blood. Source of these receptors: a man aged 30 to 39 in good health.

The rearrangement links TRBV7-9 to TRBJ1-1; D is perhaps TRBD1 (6 bases). The CDR3 contains 13 residues. Germline assignment: CDR1 SEHNR and CDR2 FQNEAQ (reference sequence). The V and J ends lost 5 bases and 4 bases respectively, with 11 bases between them. CDR3: CASSPTGPTEAFF. The CDR3 DNA reads as TGTGCCAGCAGCCCTACAGGGCCCACTGAAGCTTTCTTT.

This clone was recorded only once. The DNA for the CDR3 is TGTGCCAGCCGGACGGTCTATGGCTACACCTTC. Residues: CASRTVYGYTF. V and J are TRBV27 and TRBJ1-2, with D unresolved. In germline, CDR1 is MNHEY, CDR2 SMNVEV (reference sequence). Trimming shortened V by 8 bases and J by 4 bases, and 8 bases separated the two germline ends. The CDR3 is 11 residues long.

J is TRBJ1-4 and V is TRBV11-2; D unresolved. The CDR3 has 12 residues. V dropped 0 bases and J dropped 13 bases, with 9 bases sitting between them. Germline V lookup: CDR1 SGHAT, CDR2 FQNNGV. The CDR3 region has the DNA TGTGCCAGCAGCTTAGAACGTGGAGGACTGTTTTTT. Translated: CASSLERGGLFF.

J is TRBJ1-1 and V is TRBV7-2; perhaps TRBD1 as D (6 bases). The CDR3 consists of 15 residues. Germline-derived CDR1 and CDR2 are SGHTA and FQGNSA. Trimming shortened V by 4 bases and J by 5 bases, and 17 bases separated the two germline ends. CDR3 DNA: TGTGCCAGCAGCTCCCAGTGGGGGGCGCGTACTGAAGCTTTCTTT. Encoded protein: CASSSQWGARTEAFF. Combining the CDR3 with reference TRBV7-2 and TRBJ1-1 gives the whole variable domain GAGVSQSPSNKVTEKGKDVELRCDPISGHTALYWYRQSLGQGLEFLIYFQGNSAPDKSGLPSDRFSAERTGGSVSTLTIQRTQQEDSAVYLCASSSQWGARTEAFFGQGTRLTVV.

The CDR3, as DNA: TGTGCCAGCAGTGAAGCAAGACTGTTCTCCTACGAGCAGTACTTC. Amino acid sequence: CASSEARLFSYEQYF. This sequence joins TRBV6-1 and TRBJ2-7; the D is unclear. The CDR3 sequence is 15 residues long. Germline CDR1 reads MNHNS; CDR2 reads SASEGT. V lost 0 bases and J 0 bases, leaving 9 bases between the germline ends.

This chain uses TRBV13 with TRBJ2-1; D call uncertain. This CDR3 has 14 amino acids. Germline loops: CDR1 PRHDT, CDR2 FYEKMQ (reference sequence). V shed 6 bases and J shed 8 bases, with 17 bases lying between them. This CDR3 reads CASSPTSRAYEQFF. In DNA form, the CDR3 reads TGTGCCAGCAGTCCTACTTCTAGAGCATATGAGCAGTTCTTC.

V and J are TRBV6-6 and TRBJ1-2; a weak D match, TRBD1 (5 bases). The germline V gene has CDR1 MNHNY and CDR2 SVGAGI (reference sequence). The length of the CDR3 is 14 residues. Trimming took off 5 bases at V and 4 bases at J, with 14 bases between the two ends. This chain's CDR3 is CASSRDRGGYGYTF. The CDR3 nucleotides read TGTGCCAGCAGTCGGGACCGGGGGGGCTATGGCTACACCTTC.

The chain recombines TRBV18 with TRBJ2-5; D not certain. The CDR3 runs to 14 residues. Germline lookup yields CDR1 KGHSH and CDR2 LQKENI. V gave up 6 bases and J gave up 0 bases, with 11 bases separating them. The CDR3 region is CASSLTTYQETQYF. The DNA for the CDR3 is TGTGCCAGCTCCCTCACCACATACCAAGAGACCCAGTACTTC.

The chain joins TRBV5-6 to TRBJ1-2, with D unclear. Germline V lookup: CDR1 SGHDT, CDR2 YYEEEE. The CDR3 extends over 11 amino acids. The germline V and J ends were trimmed by 2 bases and 8 bases, with 7 bases remaining between them. CDR3 residues: CASSLSEGYTF. CDR3 bases: TGTGCCAGCAGCTTATCAGAAGGCTACACCTTC.

This chain links TRBV4-1 with TRBJ1-1; perhaps TRBD1 as D (5 bases). Between the trimmed V and J ends, which lost 8 bases and 0 bases, there was a span of 10 bases. Looked up from germline, CDR1 is MGHRA and CDR2 is YSYEKL. The length of the CDR3 is 13 residues. The CDR3 here is CASSGQMNTEAFF. The DNA for the CDR3 is TGCGCCAGCTCAGGACAAATGAACACTGAAGCTTTCTTT.

V and J are TRBV4-1 and TRBJ2-5; 7 bases map to TRBD2. Germline CDR1 and CDR2: MGHRA and YSYEKL. Trimming at V came to 0 bases and at J to 2 bases, leaving 6 bases not matched to a gene. The CDR3 spans 16 residues. CDR3 in amino acids: CASSQDATAGQETQYF. The CDR3 bases are TGCGCCAGCAGCCAAGACGCTACAGCGGGGCAAGAGACCCAGTACTTC.

The chain employs TRBV3-1 (or the pseudogene TRBV3-2) and TRBJ2-1, with 7 bases that match TRBD1. This CDR3 comprises 14 residues. CDR1 and CDR2 (germline): LGHDT, YNNKEL (reference sequence). V was clipped by 2 bases and J by 5 bases; unmatched bases: 3. The CDR3: CASSQRTGDNEQFF. Here the CDR3 DNA reads TGTGCCAGCAGCCAACGGACAGGAGACAATGAGCAGTTCTTC.

The chain carries TRBV4-1 and TRBJ2-7; D remains ambiguous. Germline values: CDR1 MGHRA, CDR2 YSYEKL. The CDR3 runs to 14 residues. Trimming cost V 5 bases and J 2 bases, with 13 bases left between them. CDR3 in amino acids: CASSYDRGTYEQYF. CDR3 DNA: TGCGCCAGCAGCTATGACCGCGGCACCTACGAGCAGTACTTC.

This rearrangement joins TRBV19 to TRBJ2-7, with a weak D call TRBD2 (7 bases). Germline V gene sequence: CDR1 LNHDA, CDR2 SQIVND (reference sequence). Trimming left V 7 bases short and J 0 bases short, with 16 bases between. The CDR3 is 15 amino acids. The CDR3 sequence is CASTWGAGDSYEQYF. CDR3 in DNA: TGTGCCAGTACCTGGGGGGCGGGGGACTCCTACGAGCAGTACTTC.

This sequence joins TRBV11-2 and TRBJ2-7; D is unresolved. The V and J ends lost 5 bases and 3 bases respectively, with 11 bases between them. This CDR3 comprises 13 residues. Germline V gene sequence: CDR1 SGHAT, CDR2 FQNNGV. Here the CDR3 DNA reads TGTGCCAGCAGCCCCCCCGGTTTCTACGAGCAGTACTTC. It is translated as CASSPPGFYEQYF.

The rearrangement joins TRBV27 to TRBJ2-7, with 8 bases that match TRBD1. Germline assignment: CDR1 MNHEY and CDR2 SMNVEV (reference sequence). J lost 2 bases, V lost 6 bases, and 9 bases had no gene match. The CDR3 covers 15 residues. DNA for the CDR3: TGTGCCAGCAGCCTTGACCCGACAGGGGCCTACGAGCAGTACTTC. It yields the protein CASSLDPTGAYEQYF.

The chain is built from TRBV7-2 and TRBJ2-3, with D perhaps TRBD2 (5 bases). Trimming pared 3 bases from V and 1 base from J, leaving 11 bases between. The length of the CDR3 is 15 residues. CDR1 and CDR2 (germline): SGHTA, FQGNSA. CDR3 sequence reads: CASSFGNGGTDTQYF. CDR3 nucleotides: TGTGCCAGCAGCTTCGGGAACGGCGGCACAGATACGCAGTATTTT.

This chain uses TRBV6-1 with TRBJ1-3, with D possibly being TRBD1 (6 bases). The CDR3 has 19 amino acids. CDR1 and CDR2 (germline): MNHNS, SASEGT. Trimming removed 0 bases from V and 0 bases from J, with 18 bases in between. CDR3 sequence: CASSEALLHRAYSGNTIYF. The CDR3, as DNA: TGTGCCAGCAGTGAAGCGCTCTTACACAGGGCGTACTCTGGAAACACCATATATTTT.

V and J are TRBV5-1 and TRBJ1-1; no definite D call. The CDR3 sequence is 14 residues long. The V end was cut by 2 bases, the J end by 0 bases, with 8 bases between. Germline V CDR1 and CDR2: SGHRS, YFSETQ. CDR3 in amino acids: CASSLEAVNTEAFF. CDR3 coding DNA: TGCGCCAGCAGCTTAGAGGCGGTGAACACTGAAGCTTTCTTT. Full variable domain (outside the CDR3, taken from reference TRBV5-1 and TRBJ1-1): KAGVTQTPRYLIKTRGQQVTLSCSPISGHRSVSWYQQTPGQGLQFLFEYFSETQRNKGNFPGRFSGRQFSNSRSEMNVSTLELGDSALYLCASSLEAVNTEAFFGQGTRLTVV.

This clone has only one observation. The rearrangement links TRBV7-2 to TRBJ2-5; D is undetermined. Germline V CDR1 and CDR2: SGHTA, FQGNSA. This CDR3 has 16 residues. Trimming stripped 1 base from V and 2 bases from J, with 14 bases between. The CDR3 reads CASSLGVFPYQETQYF. The CDR3 DNA sequence: TGTGCCAGCAGCTTAGGTGTCTTCCCGTATCAAGAGACCCAGTACTTC.

The J gene is TRBJ1-6, the V gene TRBV15; D may be TRBD1 (5 bases). CDR1 is LNHNV and CDR2 is YYDKDF in the germline V gene (reference sequence). The V and J ends lost 0 bases and 13 bases respectively, with 16 bases between them. This CDR3 contains 15 residues. The CDR3 spells CATSRDGGHPDPLHF. CDR3 sequence (DNA): TGTGCCACCAGCAGAGATGGGGGTCACCCTGATCCCCTCCACTTT.

This chain uses TRBV7-8 with TRBJ2-3; TRBD2 agrees at 7 bases. J gave up 2 bases and V 1 base, and 6 bases lay outside the gene matches. The length of the CDR3 is 16 residues. Germline CDR1 is SGHVS and CDR2 is FQNEAQ. CDR3 amino acids: CASSLEGGRYTDTQYF. CDR3 DNA sequence: TGTGCCAGCAGCTTAGAGGGCGGGAGATACACAGATACGCAGTATTTT.

CDR3 sequence (DNA): TGCGCCAGCAGTCAACAGAACCGCTCCTTCAATCAGCCCCAGCATTTT. Translating it yields CASSQQNRSFNQPQHF. This rearrangement joins TRBV23-1 to TRBJ1-5, with D unresolved. TRBV23-1 is sorted into the ORF group, with uncertain function. The length of the CDR3 is 16 residues. Trimming removed 2 bases at V and 3 bases at J, with 14 bases between.

The genes are TRBV19 and TRBJ2-2; D possibly corresponds to TRBD1 (6 bases). The CDR3 extends over 15 amino acids. Trimming pared 1 base from V and 2 bases from J, leaving 8 bases between. CDR1 and CDR2 (germline): LNHDA, SQIVND (reference sequence). DNA for the CDR3: TGTGCCAGTAGTATAGGGACAGAAAACACCGGGGAGCTGTTTTTT. Translating gives CASSIGTENTGELFF.

The J gene is TRBJ2-7, the V gene TRBV19; no reliable D call. V shed 3 bases and J shed 6 bases, with 15 bases lying between them. Germline V lookup: CDR1 LNHDA, CDR2 SQIVND (reference sequence). The length of the CDR3 is 14 residues. CDR3 bases: TGTGCCAGTAGTATTTCTGGGATCATGAGCGAGCAGTACTTC. It codes for CASSISGIMSEQYF.

This sequence joins TRBV13 and TRBJ2-5; tentative D call: TRBD2 (6 bases). Per germline, CDR1 PRHDT and CDR2 FYEKMQ (reference sequence). V was shortened by 2 bases and J by 5 bases, with 9 bases between the two germline ends. This CDR3 contains 13 residues. CDR3 sequence: CASSLSLAETQYF. CDR3 DNA sequence: TGTGCCAGCAGCTTAAGTCTAGCGGAGACCCAGTACTTC.

The chain employs TRBV19 and TRBJ2-7, with D perhaps matching TRBD1 (6 bases). The CDR3 extends over 14 amino acids. The V end was cut by 5 bases, the J end by 6 bases, with 17 bases between. Germline V gene lookup returns CDR1 LNHDA and CDR2 SQIVND (reference sequence). The CDR3 is CASSPGHQKGEQYF. The CDR3 DNA sequence: TGTGCCAGTAGTCCGGGACACCAAAAGGGCGAGCAGTACTTC.